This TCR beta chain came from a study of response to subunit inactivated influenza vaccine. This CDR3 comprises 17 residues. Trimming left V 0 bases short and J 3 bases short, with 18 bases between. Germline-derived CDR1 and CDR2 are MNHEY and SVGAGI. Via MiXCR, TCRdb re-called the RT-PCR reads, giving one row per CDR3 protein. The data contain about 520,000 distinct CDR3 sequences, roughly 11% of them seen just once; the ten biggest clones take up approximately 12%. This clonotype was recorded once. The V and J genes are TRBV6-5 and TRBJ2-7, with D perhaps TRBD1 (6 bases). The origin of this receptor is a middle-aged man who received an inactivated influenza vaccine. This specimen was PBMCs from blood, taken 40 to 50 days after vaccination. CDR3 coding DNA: TGTGCCAGCAGTTACTCGTCCGCGACAGGAAGGAACTACGAGCAGTACTTC. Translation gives CASSYSSATGRNYEQYF.